This note documents a single T cell receptor beta chain sequence. Its antigen is undetermined. TCRdb's copy holds only in-frame clones and misses some; the assay was immunoSEQ multiplex PCR. The table has 25,000 to 30,000 clones, around 80% seen once. The sample is drawn from a study of neoadjuvant nivolumab and ipilimumab in lung cancer. Broader study findings: Pretherapy blood TCR richness correlated positively with resected tumor richness. Only two of four nivolumab-treated tumors gained richness and clonality by surgery. Compared with tumor-adjacent uninvolved lung, resected tumors showed greater richness and clonality.

Trimming removed 4 bases from V and 5 bases from J, with 6 bases in between. CDR1 is SGHRS, CDR2 YFSETQ, per germline. The CDR3 is 11 amino acids. The chain joins TRBV5-1 to TRBJ2-5; no reliable D call. The starting material was peripheral blood, obtained before neoadjuvant nivolumab, alone or with ipilimumab. The source is an adult with non-small cell lung cancer. Here the CDR3 DNA reads TGCGCCAGCAGCGGGCAGGAGACCCAGTACTTC. It is translated as CASSGQETQYF.